Following are 27 T cell receptor beta chains from one sample sequenced in a study of CD8+CD57+ T cells in acquired aplastic anemia. Patients sequenced had flow cytometry evidence of CD8+CD57+ cell expansion. Both TCR beta VDJ combination and CDR3 sequence profiling were carried out. Genomic DNA was the template for this profiling. TCRdb used MiXCR to reprocess the reads, holding one entry per CDR3 protein. The sample lists approximately 120,000 distinct CDR3 sequences; about 43% were seen once. Sample: sorted CD4+, CD8+, or CD8+CD57+ T cells (not recorded which) from PBMCs. The receptors here all came from a human donor with aplastic anemia.

CDR3: CASSPKPGRRGTEAFF. The CDR3 DNA reads as TGTGCCAGCAGTCCCAAACCGGGAAGGAGGGGCACTGAAGCTTTCTTT. V gene TRBV28 combines with J gene TRBJ1-1, with D possibly being TRBD1 (5 bases). Per the germline V gene, CDR1 is MDHEN and CDR2 is SYDVKM. Between the trimmed V and J ends, which lost 5 bases and 4 bases, there was a span of 20 bases. CDR3 length: 16 residues.

This clonotype was observed at least ten times. The chain employs TRBV20-1 and TRBJ2-1; possible D gene TRBD2, 7 bases. V lost 3 bases, J lost 4 bases, and 13 bases lay in between. CDR1 is DFQATT and CDR2 is SNEGSKA in the germline V gene (reference sequence). CDR3 length: 14 amino acids. The CDR3 nucleotides read TGCAGTGCTAGCGGGGGGCCTAAGTACAATGAGCAGTTCTTC. Encoded protein: CSASGGPKYNEQFF.

This clonotype was picked up one time. The chain is built from TRBV28 and TRBJ1-4, with 10 bases identical to TRBD1. Germline loops: CDR1 MDHEN, CDR2 SYDVKM. This CDR3 has 15 residues. Trimming cost V 2 bases and J 5 bases; bases outside gene matches: 2. The CDR3 sequence is CASSLGQGGNEKLFF. Written as DNA, the CDR3 is TGTGCCAGCAGTTTAGGACAGGGGGGAAATGAAAAACTGTTTTTT.

V is TRBV5-1 and J is TRBJ1-3; D is unresolved. V lost 0 bases and J lost 2, with 3 bases in between. The CDR3 has 13 residues. The V gene's germline CDR1 is SGHRS and CDR2 YFSETQ. The CDR3 protein is CASSLDPGNTIYF. In DNA, the CDR3 is TGCGCCAGCAGCTTGGACCCTGGAAACACCATATATTTT.

This clonotype was counted at least ten times. This sequence joins TRBV24-1 and TRBJ1-5; no clear D. CDR1 and CDR2 (germline): KGHDR, SFDVKD. V lost 4 bases to trimming and J lost 0 bases, with 12 bases between them. This CDR3 has 16 residues. CDR3 in DNA: TGTGCCACCAGTGACCCTGCCCGGGGTAGCAATCAGCCCCAGCATTTT. This translates into CATSDPARGSNQPQHF.

Turning to this clonotype: Compared with germline, one end of the junction differs, possibly owing to a read error. The rearrangement joins TRBV10-3 to TRBJ2-3; D may be TRBD1 (5 bases). Germline loops: CDR1 ENHRY, CDR2 SYGVKD. The CDR3 contains 11 residues. CDR3 bases: TGTGCCAGCAGTTCCACAGGTACGCAGTATTTT. Protein product: CASSSTGTQYF.

In this sample, this clonotype turned up a few times. This chain links TRBV6-6 with TRBJ1-1; tentative D call: TRBD1 (6 bases). Trimming cost V 7 bases and J 5 bases, with 14 bases left between them. This CDR3 comprises 13 residues. The germline V gene encodes CDR1 MNHNY and CDR2 SVGAGI (reference sequence). The CDR3 reads CASKRAGETEAFF. As DNA, the CDR3 is TGTGCCAGCAAGAGGGCAGGGGAGACTGAAGCTTTCTTT.

This clonotype has ten or more counts. The rearrangement joins TRBV4-2 to TRBJ2-1; TRBD2 aligns across 9 bases. Germline CDR1 is LGHNA and CDR2 is YNFKEQ. This CDR3 region has 16 residues. V lost 4 bases and J lost 9; bases outside the gene matches: 13. The CDR3 DNA follows: TGTGCCAGCAGCCGAGAGCCAGGGGAGCGGGGGGTTGAGCAGTTCTTC. Encoded protein: CASSREPGERGVEQFF.

V and J are TRBV5-1 and TRBJ1-1; D remains unclear. The CDR3 runs to 15 residues. V was trimmed by 0 bases and J by 0 bases, leaving 9 bases between them. Germline V lookup: CDR1 SGHRS, CDR2 YFSETQ. For the CDR3, the DNA is TGCGCCAGCAGCTTGGATCGCGGGGTGAACACTGAAGCTTTCTTT. Translated, it gives CASSLDRGVNTEAFF. The entire variable domain, with the rest obtained from reference TRBV5-1 and TRBJ1-1, is as follows: KAGVTQTPRYLIKTRGQQVTLSCSPISGHRSVSWYQQTPGQGLQFLFEYFSETQRNKGNFPGRFSGRQFSNSRSEMNVSTLELGDSALYLCASSLDRGVNTEAFFGQGTRLTVV.

Worth noting for this clonotype: This may arise from a read error, as a much more abundant clone is one base away. V gene TRBV9 combines with J gene TRBJ1-2; no clear D gene. Germline V CDR1 and CDR2: SGDLS, YYNGEE. This CDR3 region has 16 residues. The CDR3 nucleotides read TGTGCCAGCAGGCGAAAGCCTGGAAATCTAAGCTATGGCTGCACCTTC. This encodes CASRRKPGNLSYGCTF.

The chain combines TRBV2 with TRBJ1-2, with D tentatively TRBD1 (5 bases). The CDR3 is 13 residues long. Germline lookup yields CDR1 SNHLY and CDR2 FYNNEI. V was pared by 5 bases and J by 6 bases, with 13 bases between. CDR3: CASSSDITDGYTF. In DNA, the CDR3 is TGTGCCAGCAGTTCGGACATAACGGATGGCTACACCTTC.

The V gene is TRBV12-3 or TRBV12-4, the J gene TRBJ1-3, with TRBD1 identical over 7 bases. The CDR3 runs 18 residues. Unmatched junction bases numbered 12, after V lost 1 base and J lost 3 bases. CDR3 in amino acids: CASSLEGVRQGNGNTIYF. The CDR3, as DNA: TGTGCCAGCAGTTTAGAGGGGGTCAGACAGGGAAATGGAAACACCATATATTTT.

This clonotype was seen more than once but under ten times. The junction does not match germline at one end; this may be a read error. This rearrangement joins TRBV10-2 to TRBJ2-3; 9 nucleotides line up with TRBD2. The CDR3 has 14 amino acids. Germline V gene lookup returns CDR1 WSHSY and CDR2 SAAADI. The CDR3 loop is CASSARGGQDTQYF. CDR3 coding DNA: TGTGCCAGCAGTGCGCGGGGGGGTCAAGATACGCAGTATTTT.

The chain has TRBV19 and TRBJ1-5; maybe TRBD1 (6 bases). In germline, CDR1 is LNHDA, CDR2 SQIVND (reference sequence). Trimming removed 5 bases from V and 6 bases from J, with 17 bases in between. There are 15 residues in the CDR3. For the CDR3, the DNA is TGTGCCAGTAGTCTCCAAATTGCAGGGGTTCAGCCCCAGCATTTT. Encoded protein: CASSLQIAGVQPQHF.

The table lists this clonotype with many counts. The V gene is TRBV9, the J gene TRBJ1-2; 9 bases map to TRBD1. CDR1 is SGDLS, CDR2 YYNGEE, per germline. The CDR3 runs 15 residues. V was clipped by 4 bases and J by 6 bases; unmatched bases: 10. CDR3 nucleotide sequence: TGTGCCAGCAGCCCGCGTCCCGGGACAGGGAATGGCTACACCTTC. Amino acids: CASSPRPGTGNGYTF.

This clonotype has a count of ten or more. The V call is TRBV5-1, the J call TRBJ2-2; a possible D gene is TRBD2 (5 bases). The germline V gene has CDR1 SGHRS and CDR2 YFSETQ. This CDR3 comprises 12 residues. V lost 5 bases and J 7 bases, leaving 9 bases between the germline ends. Here the CDR3 DNA reads TGCGCCAGCAGGGAGGCTTTCGGGGAGCTGTTTTTT. It translates to CASREAFGELFF.

The chain combines TRBV9 with TRBJ2-7; 10 nucleotides line up with TRBD1. Germline CDR1 reads SGDLS; CDR2 reads YYNGEE. The CDR3 runs 14 residues. The ends lost 4 bases at V and 9 bases at J; junction bases unmatched: 10. CDR3 residues: CASSPGQGGPAQYV. CDR3 DNA sequence: TGTGCCAGCAGCCCAGGACAGGGGGGTCCCGCGCAGTACGTC.

Points on this clonotype: A much larger clone lies a single base off, so this may be a read error. Lacking the conserved final phenylalanine or tryptophan, this CDR3 likely reflects a read error. The chain has TRBV5-1 and TRBJ1-1; D gene ambiguous. V lost 0 bases and J lost 1, with 7 bases in between. In germline, CDR1 is SGHRS, CDR2 YFSETQ. The CDR3 is made up of 14 amino acids. The CDR3 DNA reads as TGCGCCAGCAGCTTGGGGGTGAAGAACACTGAAGCTTTCTCT. It specifies CASSLGVKNTEAFS.

Points on this clonotype: A much larger clone lies a single base off, so this may be a read error. The chain employs TRBV10-3 and TRBJ1-3, with a possible D match to TRBD1 (5 bases). This CDR3 contains 14 residues. CDR1 is ENHRY and CDR2 is SYGVKD in the germline V gene. CDR3 in amino acids: CASQDTSSENTIYF. The DNA for the CDR3 is TGTGCCAGCCAGGACACCAGCTCTGAAAACACCATATATTTT.

The chain recombines TRBV19 with TRBJ2-7; no firm D call. The CDR3 is made up of 13 amino acids. V was shortened by 9 bases and J by 0 bases, with 12 bases between the two germline ends. Germline V CDR1 and CDR2: LNHDA, SQIVND (reference sequence). The CDR3 coding sequence is TGTGCCAGCTCCCTAGGCAACTCCTACGAGCAGTACTTC. Amino acid sequence: CASSLGNSYEQYF. The complete variable domain, with remaining parts taken from reference TRBV19 and TRBJ2-7, reads DGGITQSPKYLFRKEGQNVTLSCEQNLNHDAMYWYRQDPGQGLRLIYYSQIVNDFQKGDIAEGYSVSREKKESFPLTVTSAQKNPTAFYLCASSLGNSYEQYFGPGTRLTVT.

Many counts were recorded for this clonotype. This chain links TRBV5-1 with TRBJ2-5; D remains ambiguous. The germline V and J ends were trimmed by 0 bases and 2 bases, with 8 bases remaining between them. The CDR3 is 14 residues long. Germline values: CDR1 SGHRS, CDR2 YFSETQ. The CDR3 coding sequence is TGCGCCAGCAGCTTGGAGCCGACACAAGAGACCCAGTACTTC. The encoded protein is CASSLEPTQETQYF.

The V gene is TRBV7-6, the J gene TRBJ2-7; 7 bases map to TRBD2. With V trimmed by 5 bases and J by 2 bases, 12 bases remained unmatched. Germline V gives CDR1 SGHVS, CDR2 FNYEAQ. This CDR3 is 16 amino acids long. This CDR3 is CASSPLGRDPTYEQYF. The CDR3 region has the DNA TGTGCCAGCAGCCCCCTAGGGAGGGACCCCACCTACGAGCAGTACTTC.

This clonotype has at least ten counts. The V gene is TRBV6-5, the J gene TRBJ1-5; D ambiguous. CDR3 length equals 13 residues. Germline CDR1 is MNHEY and CDR2 is SVGAGI. The V and J ends lost 3 bases and 4 bases respectively, with 7 bases between them. The CDR3 is CASSYDGNQPQHF. In nucleotides, the CDR3 is TGTGCCAGCAGTTATGACGGGAATCAGCCCCAGCATTTT.

This clonotype was found many times. The chain employs TRBV4-1 and TRBJ1-3, with D unresolved. The CDR3 extends over 16 amino acids. Per the germline V gene, CDR1 is MGHRA and CDR2 is YSYEKL. Trimming took 1 base from V and 2 from J, leaving 12 bases between them. CDR3 sequence: CASSQVTGRPGNTIYF. The CDR3 nucleotides are TGCGCCAGCAGCCAAGTTACCGGGAGACCTGGAAACACCATATATTTT.

This clonotype was counted ten times or more. The chain uses TRBV6-1 and TRBJ1-6, with D possibly matching TRBD1 (5 bases). V lost 3 bases and J 7 bases, leaving 10 bases between the germline ends. Germline V lookup: CDR1 MNHNS, CDR2 SASEGT. The CDR3 is made up of 14 amino acids. The CDR3 nucleotides are TGTGCCAGCAGTGATCTGGGGGGGAATTCACCCCTCCACTTT. This sequence encodes CASSDLGGNSPLHF.

V is TRBV6-5 and J is TRBJ2-1; D is uncertain. The V and J ends lost 4 bases and 8 bases respectively, with 15 bases between them. Germline V CDR1 and CDR2: MNHEY, SVGAGI. The CDR3 length is 14 residues. CDR3 bases: TGTGCCAGCAGTTCCGAATACGGACGGGATGAGCAGTTCTTC. It translates to CASSSEYGRDEQFF.

At least ten counts were recorded for this clonotype. This chain links TRBV9 with TRBJ1-1; no clear D. Trimming took off 4 bases at V and 5 bases at J, with 18 bases between the two ends. The V gene's germline CDR1 is SGDLS and CDR2 YYNGEE. This CDR3 spans 15 amino acids. The chain's CDR3 is CASSPRGRFLTEAFF. The CDR3 DNA is TGTGCCAGCAGCCCAAGAGGACGGTTTTTAACTGAAGCTTTCTTT.